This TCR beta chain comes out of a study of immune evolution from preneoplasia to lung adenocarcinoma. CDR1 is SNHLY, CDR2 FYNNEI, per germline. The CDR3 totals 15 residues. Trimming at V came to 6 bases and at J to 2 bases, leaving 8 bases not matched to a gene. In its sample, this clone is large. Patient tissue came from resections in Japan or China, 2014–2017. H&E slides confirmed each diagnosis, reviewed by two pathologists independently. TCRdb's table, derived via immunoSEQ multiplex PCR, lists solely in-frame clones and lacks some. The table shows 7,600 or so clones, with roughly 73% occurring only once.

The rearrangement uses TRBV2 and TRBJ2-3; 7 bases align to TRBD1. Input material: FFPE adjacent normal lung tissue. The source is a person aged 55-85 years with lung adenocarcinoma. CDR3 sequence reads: CASSRGQQITDTQYF. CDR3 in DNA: TGTGCCAGCAGCCGGGGACAGCAGATCACAGATACGCAGTATTTT.